Listed here are 25 T cell receptor beta chains from one sample, sequenced in a study of cytomegalovirus exposure and HLA in healthy donors. The PCR made use of 60 Vbeta and 13 Jbeta primers. Here immunoSEQ multiplex PCR was the method, and the copy in TCRdb shows in-frame clones only, minus some. Altogether about 83,000 clones are present, 60% to 85% being singletons, with the ten largest covering 5% to 7%. Sequencing was done on a sample of PBMCs. These receptors came from a man between 18 and 35 years old in good health and CMV-seropositive.

The gene calls are TRBV6-5 and TRBJ2-1; D is perhaps TRBD1 (6 bases). Per germline, CDR1 MNHEY and CDR2 SVGAGI. V was clipped by 7 bases and J by 1 base, with 14 bases between them. The CDR3 covers 15 residues. The CDR3 DNA reads as TGTGCCAGCACCTACAGGGCGGTATCCTACAATGAGCAGTTCTTC. Residues: CASTYRAVSYNEQFF.

The rearrangement links TRBV28 to TRBJ1-5; maybe TRBD1 (5 bases). The V end lost 3 bases, the J end lost 5 bases, and 14 bases lay between the germline ends. The CDR3 is 15 amino acids. The germline gives CDR1 MDHEN, CDR2 SYDVKM. The CDR3 reads CASSFAGRGDQPQHF. The CDR3, as DNA: TGTGCCAGCAGTTTCGCGGGGCGCGGAGATCAGCCCCAGCATTTT.

The gene calls are TRBV4-1 and TRBJ2-3; 15 bases are a match to TRBD2. Germline-derived CDR1 and CDR2 are MGHRA and YSYEKL. J lost 0 bases, V lost 8 bases, and 6 bases had no gene match. This CDR3 spans 17 amino acids. The CDR3 coding sequence is TGCGCCAGCCAGGGACTAGCGGGAGGCTCTAGCACAGATACGCAGTATTTT. This encodes CASQGLAGGSSTDTQYF.

This clone was counted between two and nine times. Other DNA sequences in the sample encode the same CDR3. The V and J genes are TRBV4-2 and TRBJ2-7; 8 bases align to TRBD2. The CDR3 consists of 15 residues. Germline trimming cut 3 bases from V and 0 bases from J; bases unmatched to any gene: 4. Germline values: CDR1 LGHNA, CDR2 YNFKEQ. Written as DNA, the CDR3 is TGTGCCAGCAGCCAGACGAGCGGGGGCTCCTACGAGCAGTACTTC. Translation: CASSQTSGGSYEQYF.

This chain joins TRBV10-3 and TRBJ1-1; D perhaps matches TRBD1 (6 bases). Germline loops: CDR1 ENHRY, CDR2 SYGVKD. Trimming removed 4 bases at V and 2 bases at J, with 17 bases between. This CDR3 spans 16 amino acids. CDR3 residues: CAISVQPGHSNTEAFF. CDR3 in DNA: TGTGCCATCAGTGTCCAGCCGGGACACAGTAACACTGAAGCTTTCTTT.

This clone appeared many times. The gene calls are TRBV6-4 and TRBJ2-2; 9 positions match TRBD2. This CDR3 is 16 amino acids long. J lost 2 bases, V lost 6 bases, and 7 bases had no gene match. Looked up from germline, CDR1 is MRHNA and CDR2 is SNTAGT. The CDR3 DNA follows: TGTGCCAGCAGCAGACATAGCGGGAGCAACACCGGGGAGCTGTTTTTT. This sequence encodes CASSRHSGSNTGELFF.

The chain couples TRBV2 to TRBJ1-2, with D possibly being TRBD1 (5 bases). This CDR3 is 13 amino acids long. Looked up from germline, CDR1 is SNHLY and CDR2 is FYNNEI. The V and J ends lost 9 bases and 2 bases respectively, with 13 bases between them. DNA of the CDR3: TGTGCCAGACTCCTGCGGGGGAACTATGGCTACACCTTC. Its translation: CARLLRGNYGYTF.

J is TRBJ1-5 and V is TRBV27; TRBD1 aligns across 7 bases. Per germline, CDR1 MNHEY and CDR2 SMNVEV (reference sequence). This CDR3 has 14 residues. V shed 6 bases, J shed 3 bases, and the junction held 5 bases outside the gene matches. The chain's CDR3 is CASRKTGINQPQHF. In nucleotides, the CDR3 is TGTGCCAGCAGAAAGACAGGGATCAATCAGCCCCAGCATTTT.

This chain joins TRBV11-2 and TRBJ2-7, with TRBD1 as a possible D gene (5 bases). Per germline, CDR1 SGHAT and CDR2 FQNNGV. CDR3 length: 14 residues. The V end was cut by 0 bases, the J end by 6 bases, with 12 bases between. CDR3 coding DNA: TGTGCCAGCAGCTTAGATTGGGTTAGGGGCGAGCAGTACTTC. It translates to CASSLDWVRGEQYF.

The chain carries TRBV2 and TRBJ2-3, with D hard to call. The V end was cut by 5 bases, the J end by 1 base, with 13 bases between. Germline V gene sequence: CDR1 SNHLY, CDR2 FYNNEI. This CDR3 contains 15 residues. DNA of the CDR3: TGTGCCAGCAGTCGTCTACTATGGGGCACAGATACGCAGTATTTT. Residues: CASSRLLWGTDTQYF.

The sample holds one count of this clone. V and J are TRBV28 and TRBJ2-7; a weak D match, TRBD2 (5 bases). The CDR3 has 14 amino acids. The V gene lost 2 bases and the J gene lost 6 bases, with 14 bases spanning the gap. Germline loops: CDR1 MDHEN, CDR2 SYDVKM. This CDR3 reads CASSLASPVAEQYF. Here the CDR3 DNA reads TGTGCCAGCAGTTTAGCTAGCCCGGTCGCCGAGCAGTACTTC.

V gene TRBV10-3 combines with J gene TRBJ1-2; 8 positions agree with TRBD1. The CDR3 spans 12 residues. V lost 6 bases and J lost 6; bases outside the gene matches: 3. CDR1 is ENHRY, CDR2 SYGVKD, per germline. The CDR3 protein is CAIRSTGDGYTF. In DNA, the CDR3 is TGTGCCATCAGATCGACAGGGGATGGCTACACCTTC.

The chain employs TRBV5-6 and TRBJ1-2, with TRBD1 matching over 8 bases. CDR1 is SGHDT and CDR2 is YYEEEE in the germline V gene. The CDR3 runs 16 residues. V lost 4 bases to trimming and J lost 2 bases; unmatched junction nucleotides: 10. Written as DNA, the CDR3 is TGTGCCAGCAGCGCCTCCGACAGGGGTATCAACTATGGCTACACCTTC. Protein: CASSASDRGINYGYTF.

The genes are TRBV4-1 and TRBJ2-1; 9 nucleotides agree with TRBD2. The CDR3 is 14 residues long. Trimming at V came to 2 bases and at J to 13 bases, leaving 9 bases not matched to a gene. CDR1 and CDR2 from the germline V gene are MGHRA and YSYEKL. For the CDR3, the DNA is TGCGCCAGCAGCCAAACCTCGGGACTAGCCCAACAGTTCTTC. Protein: CASSQTSGLAQQFF.

This sequence joins TRBV6-5 and TRBJ2-7, with TRBD1 matching over 8 bases. The CDR3 extends over 14 amino acids. CDR1 is MNHEY, CDR2 SVGAGI, per germline. V shed 6 bases, J shed 2 bases, and the junction held 6 bases outside the gene matches. The CDR3 bases are TGTGCCAGCAGAGGACAGGGCCCCCCCTACGAGCAGTACTTC. Translated, it gives CASRGQGPPYEQYF.

In nucleotides, the CDR3 is TGTGCCAGCTCACCAGGACTAGCGAGAGCCCACGAGCAGTACTTC. Its protein product is CASSPGLARAHEQYF. J is TRBJ2-7 and V is TRBV18; 9 bases agree with TRBD2. Germline V lookup: CDR1 KGHSH, CDR2 LQKENI. The CDR3 extends over 15 amino acids. The V gene end was trimmed by 2 bases and the J gene end by 5 bases; junction bases not matched to a gene: 7.

This chain connects TRBV29-1 to TRBJ1-3; a possible D gene is TRBD1 (6 bases). The germline CDR1 and CDR2 sequences are SQVTM and ANQGSEA. The CDR3 is 13 amino acids. V lost 3 bases and J lost 5, with 11 bases in between. The DNA for the CDR3 is TGCAGCGTTGAGGCAGGGGCTCGAAACACCATATATTTT. It translates to CSVEAGARNTIYF.

The chain has TRBV11-2 and TRBJ2-1; 14 positions match TRBD2. After removal of 4 bases from V and 8 bases from J, the junction contained 7 bases not matched to a gene. The germline gives CDR1 SGHAT, CDR2 FQNNGV. The CDR3 has 16 residues. The CDR3 DNA follows: TGTGCCAGCAGCTCCGGACTAGCGGGAGGCGCCCATGAGCAGTTCTTC. Protein: CASSSGLAGGAHEQFF. The entire variable domain, with the rest obtained from reference TRBV11-2 and TRBJ2-1, is as follows: EAGVAQSPRYKIIEKRQSVAFWCNPISGHATLYWYQQILGQGPKLLIQFQNNGVVDDSQLPKDRFSAERLKGVDSTLKIQPAKLEDSAVYLCASSSGLAGGAHEQFFGPGTRLTVL.

This CDR3 reads CASSLGGSFSYEQYF. For the CDR3, the DNA is TGTGCCAGCTCACTGGGGGGGAGTTTTTCCTACGAGCAGTACTTC. This chain links TRBV18 with TRBJ2-7; 7 nucleotides match TRBD2. Unmatched junction bases numbered 7, after V lost 4 bases and J lost 1 base. The CDR3 loop spans 15 amino acids. The germline V gene encodes CDR1 KGHSH and CDR2 LQKENI.

The chain combines TRBV5-4 with TRBJ2-1, with a possible D match to TRBD2 (5 bases). The CDR3 is 19 residues long. Looked up from germline, CDR1 is SGHNT and CDR2 is YYREEE (reference sequence). V was clipped by 4 bases and J by 0 bases, with 23 bases between them. The CDR3 loop is CASSPAGRGTPYSYNEQFF. The CDR3 DNA follows: TGTGCCAGCAGCCCCGCGGGCCGAGGAACCCCCTACTCCTACAATGAGCAGTTCTTC.

V usage is TRBV7-8 and J usage is TRBJ1-2; 8 nucleotides line up with TRBD1. The ends lost 5 bases at V and 0 bases at J; junction bases unmatched: 17. Germline V gene sequence: CDR1 SGHVS, CDR2 FQNEAQ. The CDR3 has 19 amino acids. This CDR3 reads CASSLDGQGGVWTNYGYTF. CDR3 nucleotides: TGTGCCAGCAGCCTCGATGGACAGGGAGGGGTGTGGACTAACTATGGCTACACCTTC.

J is TRBJ1-3 and V is TRBV28; no firm D call. The germline gives CDR1 MDHEN, CDR2 SYDVKM. The V gene lost 6 bases and the J gene lost 6 bases, with 12 bases spanning the gap. CDR3 length: 13 amino acids. The DNA of the CDR3 is TGTGCCAGCAGGAGGACTCGGGAAAACACCATATATTTT. This codes for CASRRTRENTIYF.

The sample holds a few counts of this clone. The DNA for the CDR3 is TGTGCCATCCGAGGCAGGGGAAATACTGAAGCTTTCTTT. This encodes CAIRGRGNTEAFF. J is TRBJ1-1 and V is TRBV10-3, with D maybe TRBD1 (6 bases). V was cut by 8 bases and J by 5 bases, with 15 bases left in between. The CDR3 has 13 amino acids. Germline CDR1 is ENHRY and CDR2 is SYGVKD.

The chain carries TRBV2 and TRBJ2-7; D unresolved. The CDR3 sequence is 15 residues long. Germline CDR1 is SNHLY and CDR2 is FYNNEI. V lost 0 bases and J 5 bases, leaving 14 bases between the germline ends. CDR3 DNA sequence: TGTGCCAGCAGTGAAGCACGCCTTGGAGACCACGAGCAGTACTTC. Its protein product is CASSEARLGDHEQYF.

This clone was observed once. Other DNA sequences in this sample translate to the same CDR3. V and J are TRBV29-1 and TRBJ1-1, with 10 bases that match TRBD1. The V gene's germline CDR1 is SQVTM and CDR2 ANQGSEA. This CDR3 is 13 amino acids long. V shed 6 bases, J shed 5 bases, and the junction held 6 bases outside the gene matches. The CDR3 spells CSVADRGRTEAFF. The CDR3 bases are TGCAGCGTCGCAGACAGGGGGCGGACTGAAGCTTTCTTT.